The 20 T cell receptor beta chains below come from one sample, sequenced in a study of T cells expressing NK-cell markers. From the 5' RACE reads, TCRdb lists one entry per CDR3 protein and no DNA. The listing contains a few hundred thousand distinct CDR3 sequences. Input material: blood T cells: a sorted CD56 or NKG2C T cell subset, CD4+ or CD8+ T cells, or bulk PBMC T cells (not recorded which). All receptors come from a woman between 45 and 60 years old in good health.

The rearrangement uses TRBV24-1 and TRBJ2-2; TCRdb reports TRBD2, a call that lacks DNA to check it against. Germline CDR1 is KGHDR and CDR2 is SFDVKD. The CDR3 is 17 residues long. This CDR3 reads CATSESLAGVNTGELFF.

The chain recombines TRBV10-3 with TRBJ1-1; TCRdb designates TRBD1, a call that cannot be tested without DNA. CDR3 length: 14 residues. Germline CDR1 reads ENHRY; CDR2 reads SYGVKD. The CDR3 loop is CAISGGTVNTEAFF.

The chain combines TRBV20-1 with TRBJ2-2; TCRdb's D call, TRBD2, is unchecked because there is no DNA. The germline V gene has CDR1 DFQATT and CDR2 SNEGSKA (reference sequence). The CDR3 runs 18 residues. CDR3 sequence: CSARRTRLAGLKTGELFF.

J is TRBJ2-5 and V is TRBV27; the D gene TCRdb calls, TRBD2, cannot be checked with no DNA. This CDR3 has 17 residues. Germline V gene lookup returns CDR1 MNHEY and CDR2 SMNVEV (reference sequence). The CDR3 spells CASSTSGLMGIAETQYF.

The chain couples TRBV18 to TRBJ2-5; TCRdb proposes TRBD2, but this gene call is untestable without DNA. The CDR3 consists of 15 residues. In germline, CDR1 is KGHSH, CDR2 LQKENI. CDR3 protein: CASSPWTSGKETQYF.

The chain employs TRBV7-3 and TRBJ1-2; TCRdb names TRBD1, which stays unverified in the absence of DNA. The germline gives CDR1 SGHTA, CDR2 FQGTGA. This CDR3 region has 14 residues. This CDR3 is CASSATGADYGYTF.

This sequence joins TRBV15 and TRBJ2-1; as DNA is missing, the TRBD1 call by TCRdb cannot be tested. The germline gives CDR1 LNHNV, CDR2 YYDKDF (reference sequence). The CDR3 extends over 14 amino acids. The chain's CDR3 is CATSRGQAANEQFF.

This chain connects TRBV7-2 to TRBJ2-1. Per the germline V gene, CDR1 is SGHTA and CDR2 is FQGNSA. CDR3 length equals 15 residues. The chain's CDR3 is CASSRVGSSYNEQFF.

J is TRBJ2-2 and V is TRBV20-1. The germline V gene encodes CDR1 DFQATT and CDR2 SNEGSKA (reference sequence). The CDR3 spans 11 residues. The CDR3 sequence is CSAPTLGELFF.

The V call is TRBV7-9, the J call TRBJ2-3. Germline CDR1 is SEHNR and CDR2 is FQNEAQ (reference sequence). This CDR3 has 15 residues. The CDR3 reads CASSFRFPKTDTQYF.

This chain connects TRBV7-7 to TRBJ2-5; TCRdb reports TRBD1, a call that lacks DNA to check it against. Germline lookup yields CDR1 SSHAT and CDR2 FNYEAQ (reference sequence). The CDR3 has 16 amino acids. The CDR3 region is CASSLAPGQVAGTQYF.

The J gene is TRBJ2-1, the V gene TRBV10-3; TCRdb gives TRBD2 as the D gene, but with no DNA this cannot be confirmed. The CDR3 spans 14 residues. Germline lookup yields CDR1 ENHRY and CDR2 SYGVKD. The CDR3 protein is CAISESTGLPEQFF.

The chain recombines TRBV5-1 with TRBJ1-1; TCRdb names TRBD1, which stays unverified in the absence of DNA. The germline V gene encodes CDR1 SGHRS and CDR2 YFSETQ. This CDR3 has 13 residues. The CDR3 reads CASGQGGNTEAFF.

This CDR3 is CASSQESGTVQWSYGYTF. V is TRBV4-2 and J is TRBJ1-2; TCRdb calls TRBD1, which cannot be checked without DNA. The CDR3 has 18 residues. CDR1 is LGHNA, CDR2 YNFKEQ, per germline.

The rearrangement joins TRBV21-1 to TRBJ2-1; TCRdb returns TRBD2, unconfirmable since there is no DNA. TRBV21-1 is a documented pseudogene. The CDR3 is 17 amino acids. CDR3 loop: CASSNGGVSGAYNEQFF.

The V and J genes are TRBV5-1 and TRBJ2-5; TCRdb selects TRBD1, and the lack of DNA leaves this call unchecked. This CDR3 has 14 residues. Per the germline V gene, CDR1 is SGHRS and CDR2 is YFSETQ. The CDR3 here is CASSLGGDRETQYF. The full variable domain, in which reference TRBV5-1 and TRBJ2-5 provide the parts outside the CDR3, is KAGVTQTPRYLIKTRGQQVTLSCSPISGHRSVSWYQQTPGQGLQFLFEYFSETQRNKGNFPGRFSGRQFSNSRSEMNVSTLELGDSALYLCASSLGGDRETQYFGPGTRLLVL.

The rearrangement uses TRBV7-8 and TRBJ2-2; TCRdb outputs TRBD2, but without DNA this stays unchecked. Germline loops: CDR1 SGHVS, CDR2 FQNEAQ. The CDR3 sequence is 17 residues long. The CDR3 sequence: CASSLGFLAGVSGELFF.

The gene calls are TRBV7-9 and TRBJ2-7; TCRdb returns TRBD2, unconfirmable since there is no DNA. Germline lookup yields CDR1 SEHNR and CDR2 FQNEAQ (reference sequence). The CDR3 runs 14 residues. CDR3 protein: CASSFWEGAYEQYF.

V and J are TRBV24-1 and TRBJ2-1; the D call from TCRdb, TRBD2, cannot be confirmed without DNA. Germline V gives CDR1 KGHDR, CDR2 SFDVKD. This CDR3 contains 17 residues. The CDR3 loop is CATSDSRTRVIPNEQFF.

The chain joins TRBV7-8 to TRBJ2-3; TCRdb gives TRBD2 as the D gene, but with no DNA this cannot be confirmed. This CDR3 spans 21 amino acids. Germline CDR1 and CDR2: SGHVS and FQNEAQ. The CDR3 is CASSLAPSGLAGAWGTDTQYF.